This T cell receptor (beta chain) was identified during a study of beta chain features in type 1 diabetes. Across the whole study: Across all samples, 100 million to 130 million sorted cells were examined.

cDNA synthesis used the whole RNA isolate, giving expressed TCRB sequences. The table came from immunoSEQ multiplex PCR; TCRdb's copy has only in-frame clones and leaves some out. This sample has around 710,000 clones, with around 12% found just once. Germline V CDR1 and CDR2: SGHAT, FQNNGV. The CDR3 sequence is 14 residues long. Trimming took 5 bases from V and 3 from J, leaving 14 bases between them. Findings and limits, study-wide: Type 1 diabetes patients showed fewer insertions and more deletions at VDJ junctions. Compared with healthy donors, patients appeared to share more similar naive, central memory and regulatory TCRB repertoires. In every one of the four CD4+ subsets, TCRB CDR3s were moderately but significantly shorter in Type 1 diabetes patients.

A note on this clone: No antigen is known for it.

This rearrangement joins TRBV11-2 to TRBJ2-7, with D perhaps being TRBD1 or TRBD2 (5 bases each). Sequencing input: naive CD4+ T cells from blood. This receptor was taken from a man aged 25-45 years with type 1 diabetes. In nucleotides, the CDR3 is TGTGCCAGCAGCGGGGGACCTCAGGTCTACGAGCAGTACTTC. Protein sequence: CASSGGPQVYEQYF.